This paragraph covers one T cell receptor (beta chain) sequence. This CDR3 has 15 residues. Germline V lookup: CDR1 LNHDA, CDR2 SQIVND (reference sequence). V was clipped by 6 bases and J by 6 bases; unmatched bases: 8. The source of the sample is a study of blood T cell repertoires in COVID-19. At the level of the study: Samples representing acute and convalescent COVID-19 were sourced from the United States, Italy and Spain. PBMCs, B-cell-depleted T cells, or T cells provided the cDNA or gDNA that made up the material.

The authors' processing: The assay estimated nucleated cells by amplifying reference gene primers. Data came from immunoSEQ multiplex PCR; TCRdb stores just in-frame clones and leaves some out. Clone size and the V and J calls come from that table; the DNA yielded D and trimming. The profile shows 120,000 or so clones, almost 80% of them singletons. This clonotype was obtained from a human donor in a cohort sampled during active COVID-19. Input material: peripheral blood. The chain is built from TRBV19 and TRBJ1-6; 7 positions match TRBD1. CDR3 bases: TGTGCCAGTAGCATCTCACAGGGGACTAATTCACCCCTCCACTTT. This translates into CASSISQGTNSPLHF.